The sequence of this TCR beta chain was determined in a study of T cell changes during pregnancy in multiple sclerosis. Germline lookup yields CDR1 MNHEY and CDR2 SMNVEV (reference sequence). Unmatched junction bases numbered 11, after V lost 3 bases and J lost 4 bases. The CDR3 is 17 residues long. This table comes from immunoSEQ multiplex PCR, and its TCRdb copy is limited to in-frame clones, with some not included. The sample yields roughly 30,000 clones, approximately 88% seen once. This receptor was obtained from a female donor in good health, enrolled as a control in a pregnancy study. The chain recombines TRBV27 with TRBJ1-1; TRBD1 matches 10 bases. The input for sequencing was CD4+ T cells from peripheral blood mononuclear cells, taken in the first trimester of pregnancy. The CDR3 sequence is CASSFRDRGFKGTEAFF. The CDR3 DNA sequence: TGTGCCAGCAGTTTCCGGGACAGGGGTTTTAAGGGCACTGAAGCTTTCTTT.